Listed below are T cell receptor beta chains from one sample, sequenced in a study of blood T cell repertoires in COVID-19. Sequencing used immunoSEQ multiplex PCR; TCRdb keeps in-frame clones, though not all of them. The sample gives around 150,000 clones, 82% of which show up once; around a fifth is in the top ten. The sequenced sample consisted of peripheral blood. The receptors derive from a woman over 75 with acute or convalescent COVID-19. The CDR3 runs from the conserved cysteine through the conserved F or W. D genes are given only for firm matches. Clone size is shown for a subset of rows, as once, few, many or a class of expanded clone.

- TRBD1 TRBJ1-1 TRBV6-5 TGTGCCAGCAGTCGTTCCGGGACAGAAGCTGAAGCTTTCTTT CASSRSGTEAEAFF
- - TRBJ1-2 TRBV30 TGTGCCTGGAGACGACCGGGACTGCCCCTAAACTATGGCTACACCTTC CAWRRPGLPLNYGYTF
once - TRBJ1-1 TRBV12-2 TGTGCAAGTCGCTTAGCCCCCCGGACAGGGGGGTTGAACACTGAAGCTTTCTTT CASRLAPRTGGLNTEAFF
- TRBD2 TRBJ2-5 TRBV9 TGTGCCAGCAGCGTAGGACTAGCGGGAGGGTTATTGAGTAGAGAGACCCAGTACTTC CASSVGLAGGLLSRETQYF
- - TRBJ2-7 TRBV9 TGTGCCAGCAGCGTAGCTCTGGGGAGCGACGAGCAGTACTTC CASSVALGSDEQYF
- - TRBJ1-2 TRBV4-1 TGCGCCAGCAGCCCGGGGGGGATGGCTGGCTACACCTTC CASSPGGMAGYTF
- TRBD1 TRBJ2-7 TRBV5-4 TGTGCCAGCAGCACCGACAGGGATCGAGACGAGCAGTACTTC CASSTDRDRDEQYF
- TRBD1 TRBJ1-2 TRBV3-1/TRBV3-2 TGTGCCAGCAGAAACCGGGACAGGGGGCGTTTGGGCTATGGCTACACCTTC CASRNRDRGRLGYGYTF
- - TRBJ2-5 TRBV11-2 TGTGCCAGCAGCTCCTTAGGACAACGAGAGACCCAGTACTTC CASSSLGQRETQYF
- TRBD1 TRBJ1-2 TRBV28 TGTGCCAGCAGTTTATCCCCGACAGGGGGCTGGGGCTACACCTTC CASSLSPTGGWGYTF
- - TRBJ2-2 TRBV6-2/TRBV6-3 TGTGCCAGCAGTTACTGGCAGGTGGGACAAACCGGGGAGCTGTTTTTT CASSYWQVGQTGELFF
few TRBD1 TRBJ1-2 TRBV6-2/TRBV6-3 TGTGCCAGCAGTTACACCCTCGCAGGGGGCGATGGCTACACCTTC CASSYTLAGGDGYTF
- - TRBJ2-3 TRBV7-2 TGTGCCAGCAGCCCTCGACTGAGCACAGATACGCAGTATTTT CASSPRLSTDTQYF
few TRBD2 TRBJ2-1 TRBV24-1 TGTGCCACCAGTGATACTAGCGGGAGCCATGAGCAGTTCTTC CATSDTSGSHEQFF
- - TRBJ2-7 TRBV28 TGTGCCAGCAGTCCCCCCGGGGAGGGGGGCACCTACGAGCAGTACTTC CASSPPGEGGTYEQYF
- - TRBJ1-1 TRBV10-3 TGTGCCATCAGAACAACGACGGACAGCAACACTGAAGCTTTCTTT CAIRTTTDSNTEAFF
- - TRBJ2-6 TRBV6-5 TGTGCCAGCAGTCTACGGGGGTCTGGGGCCAACGTCCTGACTTTC CASSLRGSGANVLTF
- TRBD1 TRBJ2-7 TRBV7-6 TGTGCCAGCAGCTTAGGCCCTCCGGACAGGATGTACGAGCAGTACTTC CASSLGPPDRMYEQYF
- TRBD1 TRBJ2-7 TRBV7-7 TGTGCCAGCAGCTTGTCACAGGGGCCTTCCTACGAGCAGTACTTC CASSLSQGPSYEQYF
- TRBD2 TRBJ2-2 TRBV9 TGTGCCAGCAGCGTACCTAGCGGGATTAACACCGGGGAGCTGTTTTTT CASSVPSGINTGELFF
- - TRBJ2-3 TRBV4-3 TGCGCCAGCAGCCAAGATCGTGGCACAGATACGCAGTATTTT CASSQDRGTDTQYF
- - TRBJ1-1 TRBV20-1 TGCAGTGCTAGAGTGGTTAGTGAAGCTTTCTTT CSARVVSEAFF